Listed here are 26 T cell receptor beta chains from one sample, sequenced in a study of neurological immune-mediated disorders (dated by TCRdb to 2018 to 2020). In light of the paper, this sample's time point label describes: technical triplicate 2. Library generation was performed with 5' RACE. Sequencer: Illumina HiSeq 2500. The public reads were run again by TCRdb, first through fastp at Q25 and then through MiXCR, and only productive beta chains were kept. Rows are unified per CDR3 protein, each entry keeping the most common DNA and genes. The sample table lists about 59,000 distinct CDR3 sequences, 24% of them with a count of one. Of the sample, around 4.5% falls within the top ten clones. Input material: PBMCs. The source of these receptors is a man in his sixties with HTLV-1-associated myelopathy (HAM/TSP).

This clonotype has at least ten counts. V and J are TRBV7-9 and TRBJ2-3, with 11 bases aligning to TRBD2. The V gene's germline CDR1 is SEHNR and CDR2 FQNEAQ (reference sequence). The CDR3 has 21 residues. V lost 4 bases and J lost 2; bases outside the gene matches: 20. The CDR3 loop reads CASSSKTSGVNPGGPTDTQYF. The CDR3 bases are TGTGCCAGCAGCTCGAAGACTAGCGGGGTGAACCCTGGGGGACCCACAGATACGCAGTATTTT.

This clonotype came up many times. The CDR3 DNA follows: TGTGCCAGCTCCCCCAGGAGGGGGGGGGATGAGCAGTTCTTC. Protein sequence: CASSPRRGGDEQFF. This chain joins TRBV18 and TRBJ2-1; TRBD2 is a possible D gene (7 bases). This CDR3 has 14 amino acids. The germline V gene has CDR1 KGHSH and CDR2 LQKENI. The V end lost 6 bases, the J end lost 8 bases, and 17 bases lay between the germline ends.

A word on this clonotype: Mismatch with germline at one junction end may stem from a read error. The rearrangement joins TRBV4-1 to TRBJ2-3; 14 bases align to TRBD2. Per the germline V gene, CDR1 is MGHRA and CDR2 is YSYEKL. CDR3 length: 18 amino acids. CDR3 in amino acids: CANSQGAGTSGSLDTQYF. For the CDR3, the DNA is TGCGCCAACAGCCAAGGGGCCGGGACTAGCGGGAGTCTAGATACACAGTATTTT.

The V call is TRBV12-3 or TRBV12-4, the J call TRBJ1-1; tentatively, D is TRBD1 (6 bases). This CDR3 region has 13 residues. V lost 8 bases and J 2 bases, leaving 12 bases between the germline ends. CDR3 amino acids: CASGYRDNTEAFF. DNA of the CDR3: TGTGCCAGCGGGTACAGGGATAACACTGAAGCTTTCTTT.

CDR3 nucleotides: TGTGCCAGCGCAGGTCTTCGGGATACACCCCTCCACTTT. Its translation is CASAGLRDTPLHF. This rearrangement joins TRBV12-3 or TRBV12-4 to TRBJ1-6, with D uncertain. Trimming took 8 bases from V and 11 from J, leaving 16 bases between them. The CDR3 is 13 residues long.

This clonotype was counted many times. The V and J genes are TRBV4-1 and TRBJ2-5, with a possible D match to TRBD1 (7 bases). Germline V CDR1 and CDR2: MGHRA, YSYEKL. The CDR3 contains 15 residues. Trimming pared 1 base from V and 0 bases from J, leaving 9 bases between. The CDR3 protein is CASSQAGGNQETQYF. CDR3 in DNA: TGCGCCAGCAGCCAAGCAGGGGGGAACCAAGAGACCCAGTACTTC.

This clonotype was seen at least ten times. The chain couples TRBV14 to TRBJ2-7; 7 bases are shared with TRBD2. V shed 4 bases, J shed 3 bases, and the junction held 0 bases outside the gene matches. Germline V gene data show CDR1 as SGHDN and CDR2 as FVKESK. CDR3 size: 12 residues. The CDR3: CASSRGSYEQYF. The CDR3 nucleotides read TGTGCCAGCAGCCGCGGGAGCTACGAGCAGTACTTC.

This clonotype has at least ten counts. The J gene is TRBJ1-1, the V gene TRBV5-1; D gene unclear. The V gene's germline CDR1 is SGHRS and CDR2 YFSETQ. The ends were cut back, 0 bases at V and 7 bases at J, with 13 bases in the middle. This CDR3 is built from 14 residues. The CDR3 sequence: CASSLAPAPGEAFF. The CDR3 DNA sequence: TGCGCCAGCAGCTTGGCCCCCGCCCCCGGTGAAGCTTTCTTT.

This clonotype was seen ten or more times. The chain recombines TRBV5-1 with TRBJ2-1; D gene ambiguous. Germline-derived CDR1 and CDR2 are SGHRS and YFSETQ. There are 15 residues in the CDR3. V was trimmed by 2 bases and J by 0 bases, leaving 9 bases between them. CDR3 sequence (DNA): TGCGCCAGCAGCTTTGACTCCCGCTCCTACAATGAGCAGTTCTTC. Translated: CASSFDSRSYNEQFF.

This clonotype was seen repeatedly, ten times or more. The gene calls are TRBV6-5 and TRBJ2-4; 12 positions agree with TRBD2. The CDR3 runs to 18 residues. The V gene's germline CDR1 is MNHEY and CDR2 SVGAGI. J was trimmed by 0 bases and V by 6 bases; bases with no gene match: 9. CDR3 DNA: TGTGCCAGCAGACCCCGACTAGCGGGGGTTCTAGCCAAAAACATTCAGTACTTC. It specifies CASRPRLAGVLAKNIQYF.

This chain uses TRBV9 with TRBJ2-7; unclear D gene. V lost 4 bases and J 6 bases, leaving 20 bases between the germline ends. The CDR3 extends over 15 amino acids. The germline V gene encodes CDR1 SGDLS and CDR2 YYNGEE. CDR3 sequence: CASSPYSTIQREQYF. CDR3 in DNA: TGTGCCAGCAGCCCCTACTCTACCATACAGCGCGAGCAGTACTTC.

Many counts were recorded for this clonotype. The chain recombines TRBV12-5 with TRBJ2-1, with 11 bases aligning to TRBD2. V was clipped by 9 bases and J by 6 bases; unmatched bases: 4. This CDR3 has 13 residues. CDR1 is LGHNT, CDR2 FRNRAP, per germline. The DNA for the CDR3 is TGTGCTAGCACTAGCGGGAGCGGCAATGAGCAGTTCTTC. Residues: CASTSGSGNEQFF.

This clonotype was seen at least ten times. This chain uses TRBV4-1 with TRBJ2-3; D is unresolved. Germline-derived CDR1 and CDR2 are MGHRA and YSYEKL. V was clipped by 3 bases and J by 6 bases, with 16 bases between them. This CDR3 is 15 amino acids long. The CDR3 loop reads CASSHQLETRDTQYF. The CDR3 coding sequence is TGCGCCAGCAGCCACCAGTTGGAGACTCGGGATACGCAGTATTTT.

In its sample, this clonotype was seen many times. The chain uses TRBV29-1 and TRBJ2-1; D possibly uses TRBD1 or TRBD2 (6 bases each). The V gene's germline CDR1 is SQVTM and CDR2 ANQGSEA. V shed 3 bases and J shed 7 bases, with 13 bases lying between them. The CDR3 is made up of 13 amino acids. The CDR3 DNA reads TGCAGCGTTGACGAGGGGGGAGGAAATGAGCAGTTCTTC. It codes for CSVDEGGGNEQFF.

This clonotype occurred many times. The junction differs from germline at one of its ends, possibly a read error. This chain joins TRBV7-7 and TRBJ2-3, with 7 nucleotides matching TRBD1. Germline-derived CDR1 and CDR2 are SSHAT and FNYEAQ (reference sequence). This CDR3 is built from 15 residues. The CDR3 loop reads CASSLGTAGTDTQYF. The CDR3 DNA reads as TGTGCTAGCAGCCTCGGGACAGCGGGCACAGATACGCAGTATTTT. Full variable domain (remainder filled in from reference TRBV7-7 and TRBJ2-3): GAGVSQSPRYKVTKRGQDVTLRCDPISSHATLYWYQQALGQGPEFLTYFNYEAQPDKSGLPSDRFSAERPEGSISTLTIQRTEQRDSAMYRCASSLGTAGTDTQYFGPGTRLTVL.

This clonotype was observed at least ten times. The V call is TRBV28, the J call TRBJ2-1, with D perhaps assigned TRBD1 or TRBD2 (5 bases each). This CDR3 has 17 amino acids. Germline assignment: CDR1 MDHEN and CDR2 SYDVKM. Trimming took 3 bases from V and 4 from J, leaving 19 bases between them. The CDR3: CASSLATGPSAYNEQFF. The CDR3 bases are TGTGCCAGCAGTTTGGCAACGGGACCGTCTGCTTACAATGAGCAGTTCTTC.

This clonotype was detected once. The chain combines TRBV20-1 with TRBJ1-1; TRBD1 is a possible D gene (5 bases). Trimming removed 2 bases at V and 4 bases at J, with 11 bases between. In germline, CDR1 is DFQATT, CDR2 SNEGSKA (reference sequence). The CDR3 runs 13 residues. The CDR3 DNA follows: TGCAGTGCTAGATATCCAGGGATCACTGAAGCTTTCTTT. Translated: CSARYPGITEAFF.

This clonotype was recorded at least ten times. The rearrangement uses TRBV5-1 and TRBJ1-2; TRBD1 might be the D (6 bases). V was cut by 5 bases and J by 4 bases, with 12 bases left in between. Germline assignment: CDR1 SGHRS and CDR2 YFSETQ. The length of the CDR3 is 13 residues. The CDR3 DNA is TGCGCCAGCAGTAACACAGGGTCCTATGGCTACACCTTC. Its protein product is CASSNTGSYGYTF.

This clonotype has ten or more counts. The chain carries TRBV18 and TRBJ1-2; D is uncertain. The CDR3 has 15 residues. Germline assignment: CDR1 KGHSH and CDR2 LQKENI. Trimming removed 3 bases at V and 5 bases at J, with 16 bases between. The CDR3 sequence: CASSPSTSRGYGYTF. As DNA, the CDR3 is TGTGCCAGCTCACCTTCGACTTCTCGTGGGTATGGCTACACCTTC.

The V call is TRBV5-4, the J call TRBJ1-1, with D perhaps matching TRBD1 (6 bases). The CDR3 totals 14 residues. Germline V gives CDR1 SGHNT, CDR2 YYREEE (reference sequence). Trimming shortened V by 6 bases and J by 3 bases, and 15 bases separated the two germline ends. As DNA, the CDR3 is TGTGCCAGCACCAAAGGGGGGCGGGACACTGAAGCTTTCTTT. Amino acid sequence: CASTKGGRDTEAFF.

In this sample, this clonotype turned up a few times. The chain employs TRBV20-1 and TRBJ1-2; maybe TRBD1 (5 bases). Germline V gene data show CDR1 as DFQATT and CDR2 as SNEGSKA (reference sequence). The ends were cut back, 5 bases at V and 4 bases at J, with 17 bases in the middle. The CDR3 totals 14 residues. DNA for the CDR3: TGCAGTGCTTCCGGGACTAGCGGGATCTATGGCTACACCTTC. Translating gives CSASGTSGIYGYTF.

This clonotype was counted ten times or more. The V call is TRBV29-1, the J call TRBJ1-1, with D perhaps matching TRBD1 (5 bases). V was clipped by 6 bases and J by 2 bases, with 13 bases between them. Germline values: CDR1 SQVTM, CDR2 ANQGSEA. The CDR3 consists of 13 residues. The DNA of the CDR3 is TGCAGCGTCTGGATGGGGGGAAACACTGAAGCTTTCTTT. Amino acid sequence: CSVWMGGNTEAFF.

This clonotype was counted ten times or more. The DNA of the CDR3 is TGTGCCAGCAGCGCCGGGGGGATGGGGCTCGACTATGGCTACACCTTC. Protein: CASSAGGMGLDYGYTF. The chain recombines TRBV7-8 with TRBJ1-2; tentatively, D is TRBD1 (5 bases). Germline V gene lookup returns CDR1 SGHVS and CDR2 FQNEAQ. The germline V and J ends were trimmed by 5 bases and 3 bases, with 19 bases remaining between them. The CDR3 sequence is 16 residues long.

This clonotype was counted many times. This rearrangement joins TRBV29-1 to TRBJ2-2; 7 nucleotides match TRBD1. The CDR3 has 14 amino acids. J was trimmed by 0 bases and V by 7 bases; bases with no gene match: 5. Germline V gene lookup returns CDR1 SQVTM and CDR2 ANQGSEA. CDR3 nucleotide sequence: TGCAGCGCGCCGGGACAGACGAACACCGGGGAGCTGTTTTTT. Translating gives CSAPGQTNTGELFF.

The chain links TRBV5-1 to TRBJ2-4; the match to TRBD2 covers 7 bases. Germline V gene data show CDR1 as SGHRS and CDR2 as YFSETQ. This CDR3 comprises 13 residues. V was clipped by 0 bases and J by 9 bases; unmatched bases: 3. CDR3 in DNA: TGCGCCAGCAGCTTGGGGACTAGGAGCATTCAGTACTTC. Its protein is CASSLGTRSIQYF.

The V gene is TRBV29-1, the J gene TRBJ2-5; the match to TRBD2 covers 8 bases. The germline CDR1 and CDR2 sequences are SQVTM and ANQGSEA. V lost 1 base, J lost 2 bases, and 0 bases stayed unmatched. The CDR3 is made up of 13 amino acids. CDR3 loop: CSVEGGGQETQYF. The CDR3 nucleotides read TGCAGCGTTGAAGGCGGGGGGCAAGAGACCCAGTACTTC.